Listed below are T cell receptor beta chains from one sample, sequenced in a study of T cells in Graves' hyperthyroidism and ophthalmopathy. TCRdb called the multiplex PCR reads again in MiXCR, with one record for every CDR3 protein. Of 250,000 to 400,000 distinct CDR3 sequences listed, around 15% are singletons. The sample taken for sequencing was blood. These receptor sequences come from a middle-aged woman with Graves' ophthalmopathy. Each CDR3 is given with its conserved first and last residue. The D gene is left open where the match is weak. Clone size is stated in some rows and not others, as once, few, many or a class when expanded.

TRBV5-1,-,-,TRBJ2-5,CASSLSVPETQYF,TGCGCCAGCAGCTTGTCCGTGCCGGAGACCCAGTACTTC
TRBV7-9,-,-,TRBJ1-2,CASSSPGRVDGYTF,TGTGCCAGCAGCTCTCCGGGACGAGTTGATGGCTACACCTTC
TRBV7-2,TRBD2,-,TRBJ2-7,CASSPSSSGRLPHGYYEQYF,TGTGCCAGCTCACCATCCTCTAGCGGGAGGCTTCCTCACGGTTACTACGAGCAGTACTTC
TRBV6-1,-,many,TRBJ1-5,CASSPGRGVGPPNQPQHF,TGTGCCAGCAGCCCCGGCCGAGGGGTAGGACCCCCCAATCAGCCCCAGCATTTT
TRBV19,TRBD2,many,TRBJ2-1,CASSIAITGGPNNEQFF,TGTGCCAGTAGTATAGCGATAACGGGAGGGCCCAACAATGAGCAGTTCTTC
TRBV12-3/TRBV12-4,-,many,TRBJ2-7,CASSLHDGLTYEQYF,TGTGCCAGCAGTTTACACGACGGCTTGACCTACGAGCAGTACTTC
TRBV5-1,-,many,TRBJ2-1,CASSFEGNEQFF,TGCGCCAGCAGCTTCGAGGGAAATGAGCAGTTCTTC
TRBV5-1,-,-,TRBJ2-7,CASSIGTAYEQYF,TGCGCCAGCAGCATTGGGACCGCCTACGAGCAGTACTTC
TRBV29-1,TRBD2,many,TRBJ2-2,CSFSPSGRATGELFF,TGCAGCTTCTCCCCTAGCGGGAGGGCCACCGGGGAGCTGTTTTTT
TRBV19,TRBD2,-,TRBJ2-2,CASRSTSGLTGELFF,TGTGCCAGTAGGTCGACTAGCGGACTCACCGGGGAGCTGTTTTTT
TRBV28,-,many,TRBJ1-1,CASSLLSEDTEAFF,TGTGCCAGCAGTTTATTATCTGAAGACACTGAAGCTTTCTTT
TRBV3-1,-,many,TRBJ2-1,CASSQDVQGGEQFF,TGTGCCAGCAGCCAAGATGTCCAGGGCGGTGAGCAGTTCTTC
TRBV10-3,TRBD2,-,TRBJ2-7,CAISLSGSSSYEQYF,TGTGCCATCAGCCTTAGCGGGTCGAGCTCCTACGAGCAGTACTTC
TRBV2,TRBD2,-,TRBJ2-3,CASRESGGAGTDTQYF,TGTGCCAGCAGGGAAAGCGGGGGGGCAGGCACAGATACGCAGTATTTT
TRBV7-2,-,many,TRBJ2-3,CASSPDGGNTDTQYF,TGTGCCAGCAGCCCCGACGGGGGAAACACAGATACGCAGTATTTT
TRBV5-1,TRBD1,many,TRBJ1-2,CASSPPAGGDGYTF,TGCGCCAGCAGCCCCCCGGCAGGGGGCGATGGCTACACCTTC
TRBV14,-,once,TRBJ2-2,CASSKIRNTGELFF,TGTGCCAGCAGCAAAATAAGAAACACCGGGGAGCTGTTTTTT
TRBV6-1,-,-,TRBJ2-1,CASSQVAGASYNEQFF,TGTGCCAGCAGCCAGGTGGCAGGCGCTTCCTACAATGAGCAGTTCTTC
TRBV20-1,-,few,TRBJ2-7,CSARMWGASYEQYF,TGCAGTGCTAGAATGTGGGGGGCCTCCTACGAGCAGTACTTC
TRBV10-3,-,many,TRBJ2-7,CATTNGGDEQYF,TGTGCCACAACGAATGGAGGGGACGAGCAGTACTTC
TRBV6-1,TRBD2,-,TRBJ2-6,CASRYGGAGANVLTF,TGTGCCAGCAGATACGGGGGGGCTGGGGCCAACGTCCTGACTTTC
TRBV20-1,-,many,TRBJ2-1,CSARPREGNYNEQFF,TGCAGTGCTAGACCCAGGGAAGGCAACTACAATGAGCAGTTCTTC
TRBV7-2,-,many,TRBJ1-1,CASNHPGTEAFF,TGTGCCAGCAACCACCCGGGCACTGAAGCTTTCTTT
TRBV20-1,-,many,TRBJ1-1,CSARVRTVSTEAFF,TGCAGTGCTAGGGTTAGGACAGTAAGTACTGAAGCTTTCTTT
TRBV28,-,many,TRBJ1-1,CAGLSPGPNTEAFF,TGTGCCGGCCTTTCGCCGGGGCCTAACACTGAAGCTTTCTTT
TRBV2,TRBD1,many,TRBJ1-1,CASSEARGPRNTEAFF,TGTGCCAGCAGTGAAGCCAGGGGGCCGAGAAACACTGAAGCTTTCTTT
TRBV7-3,TRBD1,many,TRBJ1-4,CASSGTGGRATNEKLFF,TGTGCCAGCAGCGGTACAGGGGGTAGAGCAACTAATGAAAAACTGTTTTTT
TRBV12-5,TRBD2,many,TRBJ2-1,CASGLVTLGVAGGRSSYNEQFF,TGTGCTAGTGGTTTGGTAACTTTGGGGGTAGCGGGGGGCCGTAGCTCCTACAATGAGCAGTTCTTC
TRBV19,TRBD1,many,TRBJ2-1,CASSILGQSISKNEQFF,TGTGCCAGTAGTATATTGGGACAGAGTATTTCCAAGAATGAGCAGTTCTTC
TRBV20-1,-,many,TRBJ2-1,CSASAWNEQFF,TGCAGTGCTAGCGCGTGGAATGAGCAGTTCTTC
TRBV19,-,many,TRBJ2-7,CATLDALSYEQYF,TGTGCCACCTTGGACGCCCTCTCCTACGAGCAGTACTTC
TRBV30,-,few,TRBJ2-7,CAWGEASSYEQYF,TGTGCCTGGGGGGAGGCTAGCTCCTACGAGCAGTACTTC
TRBV7-9,-,-,TRBJ2-5,CASSSGTEVQWTQYF,TGTGCCAGCAGCAGCGGGACAGAAGTCCAGTGGACCCAGTACTTC
TRBV6-1,-,few,TRBJ1-1,CASTNGQVIAEAFF,TGTGCCAGTACTAATGGGCAGGTCATCGCTGAAGCTTTCTTT
TRBV12-5,TRBD2,many,TRBJ2-1,CASGLLARNEQFF,TGTGCTAGTGGATTACTAGCGCGCAATGAGCAGTTCTTC
TRBV5-1,-,few,TRBJ1-2,CASSSMGPYYGYTF,TGCGCCAGCAGCTCGATGGGGCCATACTATGGCTACACCTTC
TRBV27,TRBD2,-,TRBJ2-2,CASSFGAGGMGTGELFF,TGTGCCAGCAGTTTCGGAGCGGGGGGGATGGGCACCGGGGAGCTGTTTTTT
TRBV12-3/TRBV12-4,-,many,TRBJ2-3,CASSLRGFSDTQYF,TGTGCCAGCAGTTTGAGGGGCTTCTCAGATACGCAGTATTTT
TRBV7-2,-,many,TRBJ2-1,CASSLGVSPSDEQFF,TGTGCCAGCAGCTTAGGCGTTAGTCCCTCCGACGAGCAGTTCTTC
TRBV19,TRBD2,-,TRBJ2-2,CASTSGSGTGELFF,TGTGCCAGTACTAGCGGGTCCGGCACCGGGGAGCTGTTTTTT
TRBV29-1,-,many,TRBJ1-1,CSVGTGQQAFF,TGCAGCGTTGGAACCGGACAGCAAGCTTTCTTT
TRBV18,TRBD2,few,TRBJ2-7,CASSPGRTSYEQYF,TGTGCCAGCTCACCCGGGAGGACCTCCTACGAGCAGTACTTC
TRBV24-1,-,-,TRBJ1-1,CATSDSTRMNTEAFF,TGTGCCACCAGTGATTCGACACGTATGAACACTGAAGCTTTCTTT